This T cell receptor (beta chain) emerged from a study of blood T cell repertoires in COVID-19. In the study overall: Spain, Italy and the United States supplied samples that represented acute and convalescent COVID-19. Sources were T cells, B-cell-depleted T cells, or PBMCs; the material itself was cDNA or gDNA.

In the original analysis: Quantification of nucleated cells was approximated via reference gene primer amplification. Clones were read by immunoSEQ multiplex PCR, and TCRdb kept only the in-frame ones, dropping some. That table supplies the V and J calls and clone size; D and trimming were determined from the DNA. The sample comprises 180,000 or so clones, around 86% of which are singletons, and roughly 8% rests with the top ten. The V gene lost 4 bases and the J gene lost 4 bases, with 16 bases spanning the gap. From germline, CDR1 is MNHEY and CDR2 SVGAGI. The CDR3 extends over 15 amino acids. The sequence was obtained from a man aged 60 to 75 with acute or convalescent COVID-19. The chain joins TRBV6-5 to TRBJ1-1; D unresolved. The source material was peripheral blood. The CDR3 DNA sequence: TGTGCCAGCAGTTCCGGACTGACGTCGGTCACTGAAGCTTTCTTT. Translating it yields CASSSGLTSVTEAFF.